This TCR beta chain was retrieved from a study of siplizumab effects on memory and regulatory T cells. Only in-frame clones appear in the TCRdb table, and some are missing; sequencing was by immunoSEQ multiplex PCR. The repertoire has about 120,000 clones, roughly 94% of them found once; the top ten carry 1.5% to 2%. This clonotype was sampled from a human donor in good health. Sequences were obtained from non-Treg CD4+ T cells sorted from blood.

CDR3 bases: TGCGCCAGCAGCGACCGACAGGGGGCTTACGAGCAGTACTTC. Translating it yields CASSDRQGAYEQYF. The chain uses TRBV5-1 and TRBJ2-7; TRBD1 matches at 10 bases. The CDR3 is made up of 14 amino acids. The V gene end was trimmed by 4 bases and the J gene end by 4 bases; junction bases not matched to a gene: 5. The germline CDR1 and CDR2 sequences are SGHRS and YFSETQ.